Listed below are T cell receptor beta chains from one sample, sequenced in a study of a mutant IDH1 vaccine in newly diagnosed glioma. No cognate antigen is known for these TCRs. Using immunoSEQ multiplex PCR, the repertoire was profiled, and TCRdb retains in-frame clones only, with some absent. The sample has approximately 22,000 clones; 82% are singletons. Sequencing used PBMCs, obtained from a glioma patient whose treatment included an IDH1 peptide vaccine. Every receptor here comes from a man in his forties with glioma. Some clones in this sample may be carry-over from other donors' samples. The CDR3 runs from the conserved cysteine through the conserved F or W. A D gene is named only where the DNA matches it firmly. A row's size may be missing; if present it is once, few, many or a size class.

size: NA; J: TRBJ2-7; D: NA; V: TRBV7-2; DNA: TGTGCCAGCAGCTTTTGGGCTAACGAGCAGTACTTC; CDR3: CASSFWANEQYF
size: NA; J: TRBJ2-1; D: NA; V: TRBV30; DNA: TGTGCCTGGGGACCCGAGGGCGGGGCGAAGTTCTTC; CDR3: CAWGPEGGAKFF
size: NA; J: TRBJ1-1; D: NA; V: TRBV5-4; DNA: TGTGCCAGCAGCTTCGGAGGGACGGCGAACACTGAAGCTTTCTTT; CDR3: CASSFGGTANTEAFF
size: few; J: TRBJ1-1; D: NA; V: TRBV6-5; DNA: TGTGCCAGCAGTTACTCATCAGGGGCAAACACTGAAGCTTTCTTT; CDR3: CASSYSSGANTEAFF
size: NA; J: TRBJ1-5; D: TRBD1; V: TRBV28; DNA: TGTGCCAGCAGGGAGGGGGCTGTGAGCAATCAGCCCCAGCATTTT; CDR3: CASREGAVSNQPQHF
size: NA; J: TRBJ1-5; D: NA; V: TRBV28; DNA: TGTGCCAGCAGGTGGGGGATAAGCAATCAGCCCCAGCATTTT; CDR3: CASRWGISNQPQHF
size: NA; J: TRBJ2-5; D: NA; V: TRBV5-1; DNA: TGCGCCAGCAGCTTGGGTCTGGGAGAGGAGACCCAGTACTTC; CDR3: CASSLGLGEETQYF
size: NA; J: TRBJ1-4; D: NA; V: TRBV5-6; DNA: TGTGCCAGCAGCTTGGCCCTCCAGGGAAATGAAAAACTGTTTTTT; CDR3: CASSLALQGNEKLFF
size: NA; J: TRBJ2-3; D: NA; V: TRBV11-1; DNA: TGTGCCAGCAGCCGTGCCAAGCTATATACGCAGTATTTT; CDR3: CASSRAKLYTQYF
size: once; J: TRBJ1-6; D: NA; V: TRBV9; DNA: TGTGCCAGCAGCGTAGGAGGGGTTTCACCCCTCCACTTT; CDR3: CASSVGGVSPLHF
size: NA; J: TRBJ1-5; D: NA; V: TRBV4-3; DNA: TGCGCCAGCAGCCAAGAAGTCACAGGAGCTGGTCTACAGCCCCAGCATTTT; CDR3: CASSQEVTGAGLQPQHF
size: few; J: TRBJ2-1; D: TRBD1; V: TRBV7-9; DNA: TGTGCCAGCAGCCCTTTAGACGGGACAGGCTACAATGAGCAGTTCTTC; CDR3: CASSPLDGTGYNEQFF
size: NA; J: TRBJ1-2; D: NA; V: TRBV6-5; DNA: TGTGCCAGCAGTTCCCTAGCCCGAACTCATGGCTACACCTTC; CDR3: CASSSLARTHGYTF
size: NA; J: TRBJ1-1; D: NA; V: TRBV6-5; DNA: TGTGCCAGTTCTGGGGACCCCCCTCTCTTAGGTGAAGCTTTCTTT; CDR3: CASSGDPPLLGEAFF
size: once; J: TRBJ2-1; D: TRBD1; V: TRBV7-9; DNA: TGTGCCAGCAGCTTCAGGACAGGGATCTCCTACAATGAGCAGTTCTTC; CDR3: CASSFRTGISYNEQFF
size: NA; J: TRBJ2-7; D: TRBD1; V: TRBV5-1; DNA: TGCGCCAGCAGCTGGGGGACAGGGAATGGCGAGCAGTACTTC; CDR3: CASSWGTGNGEQYF
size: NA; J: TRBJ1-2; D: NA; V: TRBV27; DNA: TGTGCCAGCAGTTTATTGGGGGGCTCTGGCTACACCTTC; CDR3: CASSLLGGSGYTF
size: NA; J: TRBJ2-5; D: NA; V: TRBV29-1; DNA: TGCAGCGTTGCTGGGGGAGTAGAGACCCAGTACTTC; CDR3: CSVAGGVETQYF
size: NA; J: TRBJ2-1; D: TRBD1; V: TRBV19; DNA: TGTGCCAGTGGACCAGGGGGATATGTCGGACACGAGCAGTTCTTC; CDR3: CASGPGGYVGHEQFF
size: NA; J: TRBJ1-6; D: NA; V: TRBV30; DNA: TGTGCCTGGAGTGCCGGAGGACCCCTCCACTTT; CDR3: CAWSAGGPLHF
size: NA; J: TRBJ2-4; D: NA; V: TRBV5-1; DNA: TGCGCCAGCAGCTTGGGACAGGGTGGTCAGGAGGGAAACATTCAGTACTTC; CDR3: CASSLGQGGQEGNIQYF
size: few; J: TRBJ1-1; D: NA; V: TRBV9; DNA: TGTGCCAGCGGAGCAGGGGATAGGGCTGAAGCTTTCTTT; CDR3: CASGAGDRAEAFF
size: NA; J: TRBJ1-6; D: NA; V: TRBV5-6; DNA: TGTGCCAGCAGCTACTACCAGACAGGAAGTAATTCACCCCTCCACTTT; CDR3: CASSYYQTGSNSPLHF
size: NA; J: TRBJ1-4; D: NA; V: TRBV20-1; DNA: TGCAGTGCTAGAGGGTCCGAAAAACTGTTTTTT; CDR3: CSARGSEKLFF
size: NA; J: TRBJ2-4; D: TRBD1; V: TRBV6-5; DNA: TGTGCCAGCAGTTACTCGACAGGGACAGCCAAAAACATTCAGTACTTC; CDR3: CASSYSTGTAKNIQYF
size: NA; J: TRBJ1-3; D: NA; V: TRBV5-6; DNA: TGTGCCAGCAGCCCCAGGGCGTCTGGAAACACCATATATTTT; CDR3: CASSPRASGNTIYF
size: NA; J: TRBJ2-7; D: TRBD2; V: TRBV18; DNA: TGTGCCAGCTCCCGCCTCGGTAGCGGGCGCTCCTACGAGCAGTACTTC; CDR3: CASSRLGSGRSYEQYF
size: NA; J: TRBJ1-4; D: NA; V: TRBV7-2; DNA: TGTGCCAGCAGTGAGGGACCAGAGGAAAAACTGTTTTTT; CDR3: CASSEGPEEKLFF
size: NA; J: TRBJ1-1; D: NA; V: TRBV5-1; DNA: TGCGCCAGCAGCCCCTGGGAGGGCACTGAAGCTTTCTTT; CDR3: CASSPWEGTEAFF
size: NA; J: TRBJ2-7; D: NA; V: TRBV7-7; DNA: TGTGCCAGCAGCCAGGGGACAACCTACGAGCAGTACTTC; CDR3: CASSQGTTYEQYF
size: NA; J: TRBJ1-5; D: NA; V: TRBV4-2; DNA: TGTGCCAGCAGCTACGGGACCACTAGCAATCAGCCCCAGCATTTT; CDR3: CASSYGTTSNQPQHF
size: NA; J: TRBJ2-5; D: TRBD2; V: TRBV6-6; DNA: TGTGCCAGCAGTACGGAGCGGGGGGTTGAGACCCAGTACTTC; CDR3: CASSTERGVETQYF
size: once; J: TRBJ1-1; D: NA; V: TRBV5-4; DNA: TGTGCCAGCAGCTTGGGGCGGGGAGAGAACACTGAAGCTTTCTTT; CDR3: CASSLGRGENTEAFF
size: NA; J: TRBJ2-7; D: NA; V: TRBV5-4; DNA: TGTGCCAGCAGCTGGGCAGGACAAGGTTACGAGCAGTACTTC; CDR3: CASSWAGQGYEQYF
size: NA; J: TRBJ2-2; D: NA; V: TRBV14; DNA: TGTGCCAGCGCCGGGGTAGGGCCCGGGGAGCTGTTTTTT; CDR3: CASAGVGPGELFF
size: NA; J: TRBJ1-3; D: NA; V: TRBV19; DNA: TGTGCCAGTAGTATAGTAGGGGAACCCGGAAACACCATATATTTT; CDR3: CASSIVGEPGNTIYF
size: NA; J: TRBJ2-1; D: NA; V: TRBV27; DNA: TGTGCCAGCAGTTTATTGTCGACCCGGAATGAGCAGTTCTTC; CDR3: CASSLLSTRNEQFF
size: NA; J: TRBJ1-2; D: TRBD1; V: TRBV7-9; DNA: TGTGCCAGCAGTCACCGGGACAGGGCTTTCTATGGCTACACCTTC; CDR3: CASSHRDRAFYGYTF
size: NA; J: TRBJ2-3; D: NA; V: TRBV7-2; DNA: TGTGCCAGCAGCCCCTTCGGCGATACGCAGTATTTT; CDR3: CASSPFGDTQYF
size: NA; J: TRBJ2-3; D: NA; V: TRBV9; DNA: TGTGCCAGCAGCGTAGTGAGTATTGGGACTGCCGATACGCAGTATTTT; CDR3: CASSVVSIGTADTQYF
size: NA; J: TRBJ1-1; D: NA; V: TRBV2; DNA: TGTGCCAGCAGGAAGGAGGTGAACACTGAAGCTTTCTTT; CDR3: CASRKEVNTEAFF
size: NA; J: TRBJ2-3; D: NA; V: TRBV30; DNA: TGTGCCTGGAGTCCACCGGCACGGACGCAGTATTTT; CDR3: CAWSPPARTQYF
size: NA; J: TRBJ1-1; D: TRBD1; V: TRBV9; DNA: TGTGCCAGCAGCTCTACCGGGACAGTGAACACTGAAGCTTTCTTT; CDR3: CASSSTGTVNTEAFF
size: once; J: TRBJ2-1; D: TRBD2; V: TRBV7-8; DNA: TGTGCCAGCAGGGTTAGCGGGCCACTCTCCTACAATGAGCAGTTCTTC; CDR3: CASRVSGPLSYNEQFF
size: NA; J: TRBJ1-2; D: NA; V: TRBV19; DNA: TGTGCCAGTAGTATAGTCGGACCTAGCCTTTTGGGCTACACCTTC; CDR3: CASSIVGPSLLGYTF
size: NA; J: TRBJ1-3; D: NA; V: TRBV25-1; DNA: TGTGCCAGCAGTGTGAGAGGCGTTGGAAACACCATATATTTT; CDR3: CASSVRGVGNTIYF
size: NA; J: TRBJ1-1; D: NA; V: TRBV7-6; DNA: TGTGCCAGCAGCTTAGAACAGAACACTGAAGCTTTCTTT; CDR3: CASSLEQNTEAFF
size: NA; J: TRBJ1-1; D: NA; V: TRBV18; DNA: TGTGCCAGCTCACCCCGAACCGAGATGGGCACTGAAGCTTTCTTT; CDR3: CASSPRTEMGTEAFF